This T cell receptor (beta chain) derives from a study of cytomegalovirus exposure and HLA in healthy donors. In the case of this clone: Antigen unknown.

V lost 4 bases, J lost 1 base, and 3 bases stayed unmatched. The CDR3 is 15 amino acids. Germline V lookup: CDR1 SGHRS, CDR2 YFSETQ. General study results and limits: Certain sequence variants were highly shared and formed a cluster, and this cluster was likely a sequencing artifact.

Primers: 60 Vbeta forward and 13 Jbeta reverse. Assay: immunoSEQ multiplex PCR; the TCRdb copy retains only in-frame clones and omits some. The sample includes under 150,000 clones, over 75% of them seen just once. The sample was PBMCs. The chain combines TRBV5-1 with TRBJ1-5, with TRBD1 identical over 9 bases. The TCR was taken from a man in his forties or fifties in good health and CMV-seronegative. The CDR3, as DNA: TGCGCCAGCAGCCCGGGACAGGGCAGCAATCAGCCCCAGCATTTT. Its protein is CASSPGQGSNQPQHF.